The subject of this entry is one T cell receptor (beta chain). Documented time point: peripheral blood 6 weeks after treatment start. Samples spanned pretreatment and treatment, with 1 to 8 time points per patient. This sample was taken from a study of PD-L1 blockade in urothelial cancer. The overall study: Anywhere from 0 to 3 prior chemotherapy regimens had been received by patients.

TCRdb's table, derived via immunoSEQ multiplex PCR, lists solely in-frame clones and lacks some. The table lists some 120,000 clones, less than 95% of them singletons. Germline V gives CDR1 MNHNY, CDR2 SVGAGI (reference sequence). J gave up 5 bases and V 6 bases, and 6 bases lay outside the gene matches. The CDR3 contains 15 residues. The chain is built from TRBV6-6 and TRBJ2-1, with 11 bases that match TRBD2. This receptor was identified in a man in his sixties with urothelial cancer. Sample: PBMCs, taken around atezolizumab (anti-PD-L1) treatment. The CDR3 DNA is TGTGCCAGCAGATGGGGACTAGCGGATCACAATGAGCAGTTCTTC. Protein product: CASRWGLADHNEQFF.